Presented here are 10 T cell receptor beta chains from one specimen sequenced in a study of blood T cell repertoires in COVID-19. Only in-frame clones appear in the TCRdb table, and some are missing; sequencing was by immunoSEQ multiplex PCR. The sample contains 300,000 to 400,000 clones, roughly 89% of which appear only once. Sample: peripheral blood. Source of these receptors: a woman aged 18-29 years who had recovered from COVID-19.

The gene calls are TRBV10-3 and TRBJ2-3; TRBD2 matches at 10 bases. Germline values: CDR1 ENHRY, CDR2 SYGVKD. The CDR3 runs to 18 residues. With V trimmed by 10 bases and J by 4 bases, 20 bases remained unmatched. The CDR3 region is CATTPGFEREGPADTQYF. The CDR3 region has the DNA TGTGCCACAACCCCCGGGTTTGAGCGGGAGGGCCCCGCAGATACGCAGTATTTT.

This clone was seen only once. CDR3 amino acids: CASSISLAFTDTQYF. As DNA, the CDR3 is TGTGCCAGTAGTATCTCCCTAGCGTTTACAGATACGCAGTATTTT. The V gene is TRBV19, the J gene TRBJ2-3, with a tentative D call TRBD2 (6 bases). The V end lost 3 bases, the J end lost 3 bases, and 13 bases lay between the germline ends. Germline CDR1 reads LNHDA; CDR2 reads SQIVND (reference sequence). The CDR3 contains 15 residues. The full variable domain, its missing parts supplied by reference TRBV19 and TRBJ2-3, is DGGITQSPKYLFRKEGQNVTLSCEQNLNHDAMYWYRQDPGQGLRLIYYSQIVNDFQKGDIAEGYSVSREKKESFPLTVTSAQKNPTAFYLCASSISLAFTDTQYFGPGTRLTVL.

The chain uses TRBV24-1 and TRBJ2-2, with D maybe TRBD2 (6 bases). The germline gives CDR1 KGHDR, CDR2 SFDVKD. Trimming took 10 bases from V and 1 from J, leaving 6 bases between them. The CDR3 runs to 12 residues. The CDR3 loop is CATGGNTGELFF. The CDR3 DNA reads TGTGCCACGGGGGGGAACACCGGGGAGCTGTTTTTT.

The V and J genes are TRBV2 and TRBJ1-5, with D tentatively TRBD1 (6 bases). Trimming stripped 7 bases from V and 11 bases from J, with 12 bases between. Per germline, CDR1 SNHLY and CDR2 FYNNEI. The CDR3 totals 11 residues. CDR3 nucleotides: TGTGCCAGCACCGAGGGGGGGACCCAGCATTTT. This gives the protein CASTEGGTQHF.

The rearrangement joins TRBV20-1 to TRBJ2-3, with D uncertain. The CDR3 covers 13 residues. The V and J ends lost 4 bases and 2 bases respectively, with 10 bases between them. Germline assignment: CDR1 DFQATT and CDR2 SNEGSKA (reference sequence). The CDR3 loop reads CSAIDSVTDTQYF. CDR3 bases: TGCAGTGCTATTGACTCAGTCACAGATACGCAGTATTTT.

This clone was counted a few times. The chain combines TRBV6-5 with TRBJ2-1; unclear D gene. Germline V gene sequence: CDR1 MNHEY, CDR2 SVGAGI. Trimming removed 2 bases from V and 0 bases from J, with 8 bases in between. The CDR3 runs 15 residues. CDR3: CASSYVESSYNEQFF. The DNA for the CDR3 is TGTGCCAGCAGTTACGTGGAGAGCTCCTACAATGAGCAGTTCTTC.

This sequence joins TRBV11-2 and TRBJ2-1; D is uncertain. The germline gives CDR1 SGHAT, CDR2 FQNNGV. This CDR3 is built from 16 residues. Trimming removed 1 base at V and 3 bases at J, with 13 bases between. The CDR3 here is CASSLGTAANYNEQFF. For the CDR3, the DNA is TGTGCCAGCAGCTTAGGTACGGCGGCCAACTACAATGAGCAGTTCTTC. The full variable domain, with the rest looked up from reference TRBV11-2 and TRBJ2-1, is EAGVAQSPRYKIIEKRQSVAFWCNPISGHATLYWYQQILGQGPKLLIQFQNNGVVDDSQLPKDRFSAERLKGVDSTLKIQPAKLEDSAVYLCASSLGTAANYNEQFFGPGTRLTVL.

Notes on this clone: Other nucleotide sequences in the sample specify the same CDR3. The rearrangement uses TRBV29-1 and TRBJ2-5; 10 bases align to TRBD2. Trimming at V came to 6 bases and at J to 4 bases, leaving 2 bases not matched to a gene. In germline, CDR1 is SQVTM, CDR2 ANQGSEA. The CDR3 spans 12 residues. CDR3 loop: CSVLAGGETQYF. In DNA, the CDR3 is TGCAGCGTATTAGCGGGAGGAGAGACCCAGTACTTC.

The J gene is TRBJ2-3, the V gene TRBV6-2 or TRBV6-3; 10 bases are shared with TRBD1. V gave up 5 bases and J gave up 6 bases; unmatched junction bases: 14. The CDR3 contains 17 residues. Germline assignment: CDR1 MNHEY and CDR2 SVGEGT. Here the CDR3 reads CASSRTGGISGPDTQYF. The DNA of the CDR3 is TGTGCCAGCAGTAGGACAGGGGGAATCTCAGGCCCGGATACGCAGTATTTT.

J is TRBJ2-4 and V is TRBV7-6, with 7 bases fitting TRBD2. CDR3 length: 16 residues. V lost 1 base, J lost 0 bases, and 3 bases stayed unmatched. Germline V gene data show CDR1 as SGHVS and CDR2 as FNYEAQ. CDR3 DNA sequence: TGTGCCAGCAGCTTAGGGGGGGGACTAGCCAAAAACATTCAGTACTTC. Translation: CASSLGGGLAKNIQYF.